This TCR beta chain was retrieved from a study of T cells in Graves' hyperthyroidism and ophthalmopathy. Germline V gene lookup returns CDR1 MGHRA and CDR2 YSYEKL. V was clipped by 2 bases and J by 4 bases, with 14 bases between them. This CDR3 comprises 15 residues. The sample holds a few counts of this clonotype. The CDR3 regions of TCR beta were amplified from RNA transcripts. HTBI primers drove first-round RT-PCR of the TCR CDR3. Using its own MiXCR run on the multiplex PCR reads, TCRdb lists one record per CDR3 protein. The sample has about 600,000 distinct CDR3 sequences, about a sixth seen once.

J is TRBJ2-5 and V is TRBV4-1; D possibly corresponds to TRBD2 (5 bases). This receptor was taken from a woman in her thirties or forties with Graves' ophthalmopathy. The sequencing input was blood. CDR3 region: CASSQQTRVAETQYF. The CDR3 bases are TGCGCCAGCAGCCAACAAACTAGGGTCGCAGAGACCCAGTACTTC.